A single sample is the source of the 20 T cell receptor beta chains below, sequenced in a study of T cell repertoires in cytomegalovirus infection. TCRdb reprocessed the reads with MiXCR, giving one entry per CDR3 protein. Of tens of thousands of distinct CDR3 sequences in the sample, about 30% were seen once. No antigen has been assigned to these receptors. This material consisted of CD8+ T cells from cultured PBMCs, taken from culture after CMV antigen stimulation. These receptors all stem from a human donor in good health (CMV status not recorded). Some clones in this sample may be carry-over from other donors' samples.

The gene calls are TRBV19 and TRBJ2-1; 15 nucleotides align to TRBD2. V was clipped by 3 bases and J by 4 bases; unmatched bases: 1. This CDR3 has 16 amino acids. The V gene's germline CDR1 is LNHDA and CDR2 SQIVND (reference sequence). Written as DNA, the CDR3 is TGTGCCAGTAGTATCGGACTAGCGGGGGGGTACAATGAGCAGTTCTTC. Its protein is CASSIGLAGGYNEQFF.

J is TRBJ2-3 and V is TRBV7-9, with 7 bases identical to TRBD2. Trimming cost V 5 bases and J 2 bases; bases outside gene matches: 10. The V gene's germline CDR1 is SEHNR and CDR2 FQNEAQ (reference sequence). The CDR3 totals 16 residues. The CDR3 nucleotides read TGTGCCAGCAGCGAGCGTGGGGGGGTTACCACAGATACGCAGTATTTT. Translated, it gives CASSERGGVTTDTQYF.

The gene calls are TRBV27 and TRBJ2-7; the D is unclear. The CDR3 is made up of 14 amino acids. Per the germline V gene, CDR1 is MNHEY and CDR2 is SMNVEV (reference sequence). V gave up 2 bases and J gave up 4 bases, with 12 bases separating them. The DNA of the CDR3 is TGTGCCAGCAGTTTAGGGTCTGGCACTTACGAGCAGTACTTC. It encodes CASSLGSGTYEQYF.

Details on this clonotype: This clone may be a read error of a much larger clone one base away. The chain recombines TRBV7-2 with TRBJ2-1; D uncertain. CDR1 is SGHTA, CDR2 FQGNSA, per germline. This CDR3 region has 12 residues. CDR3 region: CVSSYGSGEQFF. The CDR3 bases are TGTGTCAGCAGTTATGGTAGTGGTGAGCAGTTCTTC.

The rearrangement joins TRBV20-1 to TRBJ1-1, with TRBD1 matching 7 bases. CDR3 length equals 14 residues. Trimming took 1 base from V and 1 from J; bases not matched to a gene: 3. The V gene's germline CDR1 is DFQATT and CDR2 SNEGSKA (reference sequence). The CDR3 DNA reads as TGCAGTGCTAGAGGGGGACAGTCGAACACTGAAGCTTTCTTT. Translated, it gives CSARGGQSNTEAFF.

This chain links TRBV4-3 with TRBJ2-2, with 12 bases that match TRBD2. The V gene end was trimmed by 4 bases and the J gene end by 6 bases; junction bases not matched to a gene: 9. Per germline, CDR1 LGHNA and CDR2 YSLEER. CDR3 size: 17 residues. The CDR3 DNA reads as TGCGCCAGCAGCCGAGCAGGACTAGCGGGACGATCCGGGGAGCTGTTTTTT. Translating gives CASSRAGLAGRSGELFF.

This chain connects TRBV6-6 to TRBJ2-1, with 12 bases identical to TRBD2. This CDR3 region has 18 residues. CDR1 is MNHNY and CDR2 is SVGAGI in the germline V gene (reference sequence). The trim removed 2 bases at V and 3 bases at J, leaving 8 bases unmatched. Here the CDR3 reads CASSYVLAGGQGYNEQFF. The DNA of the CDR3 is TGTGCCAGCAGTTACGTTCTAGCGGGGGGGCAAGGCTACAATGAGCAGTTCTTC.

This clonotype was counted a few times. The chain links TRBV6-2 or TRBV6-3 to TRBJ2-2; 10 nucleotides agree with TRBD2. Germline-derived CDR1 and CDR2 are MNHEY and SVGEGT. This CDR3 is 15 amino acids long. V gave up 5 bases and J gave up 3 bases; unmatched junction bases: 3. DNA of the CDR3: TGTGCCAGCAGTGCCGGGACTAGCGACACCGGGGAGCTGTTTTTT. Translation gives CASSAGTSDTGELFF.

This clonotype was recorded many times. The CDR3 nucleotides are TGTGCCAGCAGCCCCTTTGGGGAACAGGGCTATGGCTACACCTTC. Translating it yields CASSPFGEQGYGYTF. The chain uses TRBV5-5 and TRBJ1-2; possible D gene TRBD1, 6 bases. The V end lost 4 bases, the J end lost 4 bases, and 17 bases lay between the germline ends. CDR1 is SGHKS, CDR2 YYEKEE, per germline (reference sequence). CDR3 length: 15 amino acids.

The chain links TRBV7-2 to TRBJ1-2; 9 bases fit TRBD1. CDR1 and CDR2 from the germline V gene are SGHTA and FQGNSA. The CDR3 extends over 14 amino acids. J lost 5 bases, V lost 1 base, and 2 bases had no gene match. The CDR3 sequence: CASSLGGTGYGYTF. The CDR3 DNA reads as TGTGCCAGCAGCTTAGGCGGGACAGGGTATGGCTACACCTTC.

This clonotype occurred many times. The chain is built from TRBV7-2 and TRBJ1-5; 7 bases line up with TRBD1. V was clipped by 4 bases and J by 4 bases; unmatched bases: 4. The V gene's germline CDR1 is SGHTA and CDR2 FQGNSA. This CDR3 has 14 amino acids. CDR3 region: CASSSDRKNQPQHF. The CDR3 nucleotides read TGTGCCAGCAGCTCGGACAGGAAGAATCAGCCCCAGCATTTT.

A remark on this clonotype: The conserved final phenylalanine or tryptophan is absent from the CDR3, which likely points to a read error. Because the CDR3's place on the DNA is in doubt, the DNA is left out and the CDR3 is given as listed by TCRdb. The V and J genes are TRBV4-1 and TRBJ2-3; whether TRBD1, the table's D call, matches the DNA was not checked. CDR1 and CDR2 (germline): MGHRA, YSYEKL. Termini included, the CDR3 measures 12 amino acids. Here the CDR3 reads CASSQGGVDTQY.

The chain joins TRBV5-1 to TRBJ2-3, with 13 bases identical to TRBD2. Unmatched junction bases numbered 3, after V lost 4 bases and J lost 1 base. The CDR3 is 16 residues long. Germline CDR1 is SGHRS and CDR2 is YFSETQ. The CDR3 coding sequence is TGCGCCAGCAGCACAGGGACTAGCGGGGGCACAGATACGCAGTATTTT. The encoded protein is CASSTGTSGGTDTQYF.

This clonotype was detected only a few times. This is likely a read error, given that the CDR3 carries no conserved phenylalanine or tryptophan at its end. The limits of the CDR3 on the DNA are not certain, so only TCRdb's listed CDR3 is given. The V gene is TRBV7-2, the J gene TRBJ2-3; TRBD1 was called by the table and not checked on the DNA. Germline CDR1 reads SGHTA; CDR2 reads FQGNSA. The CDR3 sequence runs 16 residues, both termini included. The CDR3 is CASSPQRGSGGGDTQY.

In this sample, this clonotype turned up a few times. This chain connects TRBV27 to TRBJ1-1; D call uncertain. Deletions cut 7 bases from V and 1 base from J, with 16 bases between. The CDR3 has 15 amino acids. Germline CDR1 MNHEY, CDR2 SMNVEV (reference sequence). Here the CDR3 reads CASKRAGSRNTEAFF. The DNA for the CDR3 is TGTGCCAGCAAGCGGGCGGGGTCCCGGAACACTGAAGCTTTCTTT.

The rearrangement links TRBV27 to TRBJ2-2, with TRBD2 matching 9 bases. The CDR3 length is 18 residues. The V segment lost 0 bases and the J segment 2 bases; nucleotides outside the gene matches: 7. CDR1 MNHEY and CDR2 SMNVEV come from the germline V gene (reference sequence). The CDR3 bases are TGTGCCAGCAGTTTATCAAGTAGCGGGGGTTCCAACACCGGGGAGCTGTTTTTT. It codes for CASSLSSSGGSNTGELFF.

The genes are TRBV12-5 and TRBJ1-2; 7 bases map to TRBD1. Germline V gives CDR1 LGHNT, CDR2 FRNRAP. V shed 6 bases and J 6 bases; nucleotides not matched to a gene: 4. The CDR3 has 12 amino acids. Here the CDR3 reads CASGPDRDGYTF. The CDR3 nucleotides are TGTGCTAGTGGGCCCGACAGGGATGGCTACACCTTC.

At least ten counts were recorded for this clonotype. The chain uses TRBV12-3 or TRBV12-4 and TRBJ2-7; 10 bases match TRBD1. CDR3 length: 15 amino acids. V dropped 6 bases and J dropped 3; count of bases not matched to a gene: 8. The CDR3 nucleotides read TGTGCCAGCAGGACCGGGACAGGGGTAAACTACGAGCAGTACTTC. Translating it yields CASRTGTGVNYEQYF.

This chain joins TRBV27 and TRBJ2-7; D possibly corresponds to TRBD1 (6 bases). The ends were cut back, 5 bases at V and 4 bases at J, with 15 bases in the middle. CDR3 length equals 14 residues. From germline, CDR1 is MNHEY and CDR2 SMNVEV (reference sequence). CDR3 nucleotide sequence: TGTGCCAGCAGTCCGCTGGACAGTGGGTACGAGCAGTACTTC. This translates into CASSPLDSGYEQYF.

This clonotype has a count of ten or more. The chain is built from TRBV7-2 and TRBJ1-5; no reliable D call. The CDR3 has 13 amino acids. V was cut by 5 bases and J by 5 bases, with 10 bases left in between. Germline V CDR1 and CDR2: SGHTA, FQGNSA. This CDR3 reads CASSPRRDQPQHF. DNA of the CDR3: TGTGCCAGCAGCCCCCGGCGGGATCAGCCCCAGCATTTT.